Shown below are 24 T cell receptor beta chains from a single sample sequenced in a study of T cells expressing NK-cell markers. TCRdb re-called the 5' RACE reads, yielding one record per CDR3 amino acid sequence without DNA. The sample table sets out 160,000 or so distinct CDR3 sequences. Sequenced material: blood T cells: a sorted CD56 or NKG2C T cell subset, CD4+ or CD8+ T cells, or bulk PBMC T cells (not recorded which). Every receptor here comes from a woman aged 18-70 years in good health.

This rearrangement joins TRBV4-2 to TRBJ2-1; the TCRdb D gene call, TRBD2, has no DNA to confirm it. Per the germline V gene, CDR1 is LGHNA and CDR2 is YNFKEQ. This CDR3 has 16 amino acids. CDR3 protein: CASSLAGGPEYNEQFF.

The chain carries TRBV27 and TRBJ2-3; the TCRdb D gene call, TRBD1, has no DNA to confirm it. Looked up from germline, CDR1 is MNHEY and CDR2 is SMNVEV (reference sequence). The length of the CDR3 is 13 residues. The CDR3: CASKPQGGDTQYF.

The rearrangement uses TRBV5-1 and TRBJ2-2; TCRdb calls TRBD1, which cannot be checked without DNA. The CDR3 runs 15 residues. Germline CDR1 SGHRS, CDR2 YFSETQ. CDR3 sequence reads: CASSLHRGNTGELFF.

This chain joins TRBV7-9 and TRBJ2-7; TCRdb indicates TRBD1, and absent DNA this call remains unverified. The CDR3 has 15 residues. CDR1 is SEHNR, CDR2 FQNEAQ, per germline (reference sequence). This CDR3 reads CASSLSGGASYEQYF.

The V gene is TRBV2, the J gene TRBJ2-1; without DNA, the TCRdb call of TRBD2 cannot be checked. Germline CDR1 reads SNHLY; CDR2 reads FYNNEI. The CDR3 spans 11 residues. CDR3: CASSETSVEFF.

The J gene is TRBJ2-5, the V gene TRBV20-1; TCRdb picks TRBD2, but there is no DNA to check that call. There are 12 residues in the CDR3. CDR1 and CDR2 (germline): DFQATT, SNEGSKA (reference sequence). The CDR3 is CSAPLLGESQYF.

The CDR3 loop is CASSPGLAVAGELFF. The rearrangement uses TRBV5-1 and TRBJ2-2; TCRdb calls TRBD2, which cannot be checked without DNA. Germline V gives CDR1 SGHRS, CDR2 YFSETQ. The CDR3 is made up of 15 amino acids.

J is TRBJ2-4 and V is TRBV20-1; TCRdb's D call, TRBD2, is unchecked because there is no DNA. This CDR3 comprises 14 residues. Germline CDR1 and CDR2: DFQATT and SNEGSKA (reference sequence). The CDR3 loop reads CSARDNGGKNIQYF.

The chain couples TRBV5-1 to TRBJ1-1. The germline CDR1 and CDR2 sequences are SGHRS and YFSETQ. The CDR3 is made up of 19 amino acids. The CDR3 is CASSLGGPARGAMNTEAFF.

The chain carries TRBV3-1 and TRBJ1-2; TCRdb gives TRBD1 as the D gene, but with no DNA this cannot be confirmed. This CDR3 contains 14 residues. Germline V gene lookup returns CDR1 LGHDT and CDR2 YNNKEL (reference sequence). CDR3 loop: CASSQATGGPGYTF.

The chain's CDR3 is CASSRGQGAINYGYTF. The genes are TRBV5-1 and TRBJ1-2; the TRBD1 assignment by TCRdb is unverifiable without DNA. The CDR3 is 16 residues long. Per germline, CDR1 SGHRS and CDR2 YFSETQ.

V and J are TRBV4-2 and TRBJ1-5. Germline V CDR1 and CDR2: LGHNA, YNFKEQ. The CDR3 length is 14 residues. CDR3 in amino acids: CASRGLDSNQPQHF.

This chain joins TRBV25-1 and TRBJ2-7; TCRdb picks TRBD1, but there is no DNA to check that call. The CDR3 is 17 amino acids. Looked up from germline, CDR1 is MGHDK and CDR2 is SYGVNS. The CDR3 protein is CASSDPNGQGDPYEQYF.

The rearrangement links TRBV28 to TRBJ2-5; TCRdb's assignment of TRBD1 cannot be checked, as there is no DNA. Germline-derived CDR1 and CDR2 are MDHEN and SYDVKM. This CDR3 contains 15 residues. CDR3 sequence: CASSLGGPPSETQYF.

This sequence joins TRBV3-1 and TRBJ2-1; TCRdb picks TRBD2, but there is no DNA to check that call. The CDR3 runs to 13 residues. The germline V gene encodes CDR1 LGHDT and CDR2 YNNKEL (reference sequence). The chain's CDR3 is CASSQAASGRWFF.

V gene TRBV5-1 combines with J gene TRBJ2-7; TCRdb calls TRBD1, which cannot be checked without DNA. The CDR3 covers 13 residues. The germline V gene encodes CDR1 SGHRS and CDR2 YFSETQ. This chain's CDR3 is CASSLQGGGEQYF.

The J gene is TRBJ2-2, the V gene TRBV3-1; checking the TCRdb D call of TRBD1 is not possible without DNA. The CDR3 spans 15 residues. CDR1 is LGHDT, CDR2 YNNKEL, per germline (reference sequence). The CDR3 spells CASSQGPLAAGELFF.

V usage is TRBV7-2 and J usage is TRBJ1-1; TCRdb lists TRBD1, though no DNA is available to test this call. The CDR3 runs 13 residues. The germline gives CDR1 SGHTA, CDR2 FQGNSA. The CDR3 reads CASRTGQHTEAFF. The full variable domain, in which reference TRBV7-2 and TRBJ1-1 provide the parts outside the CDR3, is GAGVSQSPSNKVTEKGKDVELRCDPISGHTALYWYRQSLGQGLEFLIYFQGNSAPDKSGLPSDRFSAERTGGSVSTLTIQRTQQEDSAVYLCASRTGQHTEAFFGQGTRLTVV.

CDR3 amino acids: CASSHGGSSNQPQHF. The rearrangement links TRBV12-3 or TRBV12-4 to TRBJ1-5; as DNA is missing, the TRBD1 call by TCRdb cannot be tested. The CDR3 contains 15 residues.

The gene calls are TRBV19 and TRBJ2-1; the D gene TCRdb calls, TRBD1, cannot be checked with no DNA. The CDR3 is made up of 14 amino acids. Germline V gene lookup returns CDR1 LNHDA and CDR2 SQIVND (reference sequence). The CDR3 loop reads CASSQWTGQNEQFF.

The chain has TRBV6-2 or TRBV6-3 and TRBJ1-6. Per germline, CDR1 MNHEY and CDR2 SVGEGT. The CDR3 sequence is 11 residues long. CDR3 loop: CASSTNSPLHF.

This sequence joins TRBV12-5 and TRBJ1-1; TCRdb designates TRBD1, a call that cannot be tested without DNA. The CDR3 is 16 residues long. Germline V gene data show CDR1 as LGHNT and CDR2 as FRNRAP. The CDR3 sequence is CASGLVLGQSNTEAFF.

The J gene is TRBJ2-1, the V gene TRBV7-8; TCRdb's D call of TRBD2 is untestable without DNA. Per germline, CDR1 SGHVS and CDR2 FQNEAQ. The CDR3 loop spans 16 amino acids. CDR3 sequence: CASLERGANSYNEQFF.

The chain is built from TRBV5-6 and TRBJ2-1; TCRdb reports TRBD1, a call that lacks DNA to check it against. The V gene's germline CDR1 is SGHDT and CDR2 YYEEEE. The CDR3 contains 15 residues. The CDR3 is CASSWNGGQYNEQFF.